This paragraph reports one T cell receptor beta chain. Its antigen is unknown. This specimen comes from a study of blood T cells in healthy people across ages. General study results and limits: Diversity was higher, and naive CD4+ cells more numerous, in long-lived donors than in aged donors.

The V end lost 1 base, the J end lost 0 bases, and 9 bases lay between the germline ends. The CDR3 consists of 14 residues. Germline assignment: CDR1 DFQATT and CDR2 SNEGSKA (reference sequence). Healthy individuals of Caucasian origin from Russia, aged roughly 6 to 95, served as donors. Per-sample PBMC isolation yielded at least 7 million cells. Total RNA amounts of at least 5 micrograms were extracted per sample. A second about 7 to 11 cycle PCR used barcoded and J-beta primers. MiXCR was run by TCRdb on the 5' RACE reads, yielding one entry per CDR3 protein. Of approximately 1,700,000 distinct CDR3 sequences listed, around 42% are singletons.

The sequence was obtained from a human donor in good health. The rearrangement joins TRBV20-1 to TRBJ1-2; the D is unclear. Material: blood. The CDR3 spells CSARAPKANYGYTF. Written as DNA, the CDR3 is TGCAGTGCTAGAGCACCGAAAGCTAACTATGGCTACACCTTC.